This T cell receptor (beta chain) was identified during a study of CD8 T cells in ankylosing spondylitis. Looked up from germline, CDR1 is MDHEN and CDR2 is SYDVKM. The CDR3 is made up of 15 amino acids. The V and J ends lost 7 bases and 0 bases, in that order; junction bases with no gene match: 3. TCRdb re-derived calls from the 5' RACE reads in MiXCR, one entry per CDR3 protein. The table includes around 150,000 distinct CDR3 sequences, under 14% detected once. This clonotype was observed many times. The sequenced sample consisted of blood, either unsorted or a sorted T cell fraction (not recorded which). This chain uses TRBV28 with TRBJ1-6; 7 bases fit TRBD1. The TCR sequence derives from a male donor with ankylosing spondylitis or in good health (not recorded which). As DNA, the CDR3 is TGTGCCAGCACCCGGGACAGCTCCTATAATTCACCCCTCCACTTT. It specifies CASTRDSSYNSPLHF.